These T cell receptor beta chains were read from a single sample in a study of blood T cell dynamics during melanoma immunotherapy. This table comes from immunoSEQ multiplex PCR, and its TCRdb copy is limited to in-frame clones, with some not included. The profile shows over 20,000 clones, around nine tenths of them singletons. Sequencing used blood, obtained from a patient treated with checkpoint blockade. These receptors were collected from a human donor with melanoma. The CDR3 runs from the conserved cysteine through the conserved F or W. Each record gives: V gene, clone size, J gene, D gene, CDR3 protein, CDR3 DNA. The D gene is left open where the match is weak. The listing skips clone size in some rows; elsewhere it reads once, few, many or a size class.

>TRBV30|-|TRBJ2-7|TRBD1
CAWGRGQGYEQYF
TGTGCCTGGGGGAGGGGACAGGGCTACGAGCAGTACTTC
>TRBV19|-|TRBJ1-1|-
CASSPLGGDEAFF
TGTGCCAGTAGCCCGCTCGGGGGAGATGAAGCTTTCTTT
>TRBV5-4|-|TRBJ1-4|-
CASSIDGGGEKLFF
TGTGCCAGCAGCATTGATGGGGGAGGTGAAAAACTGTTTTTT
>TRBV19|-|TRBJ1-5|-
CASDWGGNQPQHF
TGTGCCAGTGATTGGGGCGGCAATCAGCCCCAGCATTTT
>TRBV25-1|-|TRBJ2-7|TRBD2
CASSEWGAGGSLYEQYF
TGTGCCAGCAGTGAATGGGGGGCGGGAGGGTCCCTCTACGAGCAGTACTTC
>TRBV18|-|TRBJ1-1|-
CASSLREGTEAFF
TGTGCCAGCTCACTCCGGGAGGGGACTGAAGCTTTCTTT
>TRBV2|-|TRBJ1-1|-
CASSVVGYTEAFF
TGTGCCAGCAGTGTGGTGGGTTACACTGAAGCTTTCTTT
>TRBV11-1|-|TRBJ1-1|TRBD1
CASSIGQGADTEAFF
TGTGCCAGCAGCATAGGACAGGGAGCGGACACTGAAGCTTTCTTT
>TRBV10-3|-|TRBJ2-7|TRBD2
CAISGEGGEQYF
TGTGCCATCAGCGGGGAGGGTGGCGAGCAGTACTTC
>TRBV18|once|TRBJ2-7|-
CASSPRDGAYEQYF
TGTGCCAGCTCCCCCCGGGACGGCGCCTACGAGCAGTACTTC
>TRBV5-6|-|TRBJ1-2|TRBD1
CASSFFQGTGFGGYTF
TGTGCCAGCAGTTTCTTCCAGGGGACAGGGTTTGGAGGCTACACCTTC
>TRBV19|-|TRBJ2-2|-
CASSIEREPRAGELFF
TGTGCCAGTAGTATAGAGAGGGAGCCCCGGGCCGGGGAGCTGTTTTTT
>TRBV5-8|-|TRBJ2-3|TRBD2
CASSPTSGGYVNTQYF
TGTGCCAGCAGCCCCACTAGCGGGGGATATGTAAATACGCAGTATTTT
>TRBV14|-|TRBJ2-7|-
CASSRSTGHGAYEQYF
TGTGCCAGCAGCCGATCGACGGGACACGGGGCCTACGAGCAGTACTTC
>TRBV29-1|-|TRBJ1-1|-
CSVVGRVGVAEAFF
TGCAGCGTTGTCGGCCGCGTCGGTGTGGCTGAAGCTTTCTTT
>TRBV11-3|few|TRBJ2-4|-
CASSLDGQNIQYF
TGTGCCAGCAGCTTAGATGGGCAAAACATTCAGTACTTC
>TRBV5-1|-|TRBJ1-1|-
CASSRWTANTEAFF
TGCGCCAGCAGCCGTTGGACGGCGAACACTGAAGCTTTCTTT
>TRBV19|-|TRBJ2-4|-
CASGGLENKNIQYF
TGTGCCAGCGGGGGGCTAGAGAATAAGAACATTCAGTACTTC
>TRBV4-2|-|TRBJ2-2|-
CASSPGRANTGELFF
TGTGCCAGCAGCCCGGGCAGGGCGAACACCGGGGAGCTGTTTTTT
>TRBV7-2|-|TRBJ2-5|TRBD2
CASSLGLAGYNF
TGTGCCAGCAGCTTAGGACTAGCGGGATATAACTTC
>TRBV7-2|-|TRBJ2-5|TRBD2
CASSPTIAGEGETQYF
TGTGCCAGCAGCCCGACTATAGCGGGGGAGGGAGAGACCCAGTACTTC
>TRBV12-5|few|TRBJ1-5|-
CASGGLYQPQHF
TGTGCTAGTGGTGGACTTTATCAGCCCCAGCATTTT
>TRBV7-9|-|TRBJ2-3|-
CASGDGGSLPTDTQYF
TGTGCCAGCGGCGACGGAGGCAGCCTCCCCACAGATACGCAGTATTTT
>TRBV14|-|TRBJ2-7|-
CASSHGSFLRDSYEQYF
TGTGCCAGCAGCCACGGTAGTTTCTTAAGGGATTCATACGAGCAGTACTTC
>TRBV30|-|TRBJ1-5|-
CAWSEGRGPQPQHF
TGTGCCTGGAGTGAGGGACGGGGTCCTCAGCCCCAGCATTTT
>TRBV6-6|once|TRBJ1-1|TRBD1
CASRTGETEAFF
TGTGCCAGCAGGACAGGGGAAACTGAAGCTTTCTTT
>TRBV7-8|-|TRBJ1-5|-
CASSLGTASNSNQPQHF
TGTGCCAGCAGCTTAGGGACAGCAAGCAATAGCAATCAGCCCCAGCATTTT
>TRBV15|-|TRBJ1-4|-
CATSTDGGYGEKLFF
TGTGCCACCAGCACCGACGGGGGGTATGGTGAAAAACTGTTTTTT
>TRBV11-2|-|TRBJ2-7|TRBD1
CASSLGQGQYEQYF
TGTGCCAGCAGCTTGGGACAGGGCCAGTACGAGCAGTACTTC
>TRBV18|-|TRBJ2-7|TRBD1
CASSQDRGQAYEQYF
TGTGCCAGCTCCCAAGACAGGGGTCAGGCTTACGAGCAGTACTTC
>TRBV29-1|few|TRBJ2-6|TRBD2
CSVRLAGLSGANVLTF
TGCAGCGTTCGACTAGCGGGGCTCTCTGGGGCCAACGTCCTGACTTTC
>TRBV19|once|TRBJ2-7|-
CASSYSGYEQYF
TGTGCCAGTAGTTACAGCGGCTACGAGCAGTACTTC
>TRBV5-4|once|TRBJ2-7|TRBD2
CASSSGLAGGGGSYEQYF
TGTGCCAGCAGCTCAGGACTAGCGGGAGGGGGGGGCTCCTACGAGCAGTACTTC
>TRBV10-3|-|TRBJ2-7|TRBD2
CAISGLAGTGREQYF
TGTGCCATCAGCGGACTAGCGGGGACGGGGAGGGAGCAGTACTTC
>TRBV9|-|TRBJ1-3|TRBD1
CASSVGQGSGNTIYF
TGTGCCAGCAGCGTGGGACAGGGAAGTGGAAACACCATATATTTT
>TRBV10-3|-|TRBJ1-2|-
CAISAGGFYGYTF
TGTGCCATCAGTGCTGGCGGCTTCTATGGCTACACCTTC
>TRBV6-5|-|TRBJ1-2|TRBD1
CASRTGPNYGYTF
TGTGCCAGCAGGACAGGGCCCAACTATGGCTACACCTTC
>TRBV30|-|TRBJ2-4|-
CAWSGQAKNIQYF
TGTGCCTGGAGTGGACAGGCCAAAAACATTCAGTACTTC
>TRBV28|few|TRBJ1-5|-
CASSLRGLRGNQPQHF
TGTGCCAGCAGTTTACGGGGCCTCCGGGGAAATCAGCCCCAGCATTTT
>TRBV7-8|-|TRBJ2-3|-
CASSPRGRLASTDTQYF
TGTGCCAGCAGCCCCCGGGGGCGGCTCGCCTCCACAGATACGCAGTATTTT
>TRBV28|once|TRBJ2-3|TRBD1
CASSTGQGTDTQYF
TGTGCCAGCAGTACGGGACAGGGGACAGATACGCAGTATTTT
>TRBV11-2|-|TRBJ1-2|-
CASSLRDTIPSGYTF
TGTGCCAGCAGCTTGAGGGACACGATACCATCAGGCTACACCTTC
>TRBV7-9|-|TRBJ2-3|-
CASSPNDWASDTQYF
TGTGCCAGCAGCCCCAACGACTGGGCGTCAGATACGCAGTATTTT
>TRBV2|-|TRBJ2-1|TRBD2
CASSEMSAGGLDEQFF
TGTGCCAGCAGTGAAATGTCAGCGGGGGGGTTGGATGAGCAGTTCTTC
>TRBV7-8|-|TRBJ1-2|-
CASSLRSLASTYGYTF
TGTGCCAGCAGCTTACGGAGCCTCGCTTCCACCTATGGCTACACCTTC
>TRBV6-1|-|TRBJ1-1|-
CASSVRMGQTEAFF
TGTGCCAGCAGTGTGCGGATGGGGCAAACTGAAGCTTTCTTT
>TRBV27|-|TRBJ2-2|TRBD2
CASSFFPISSGRTSDGELFF
TGTGCCAGCAGTTTTTTCCCAATCTCTAGCGGGAGGACATCCGACGGGGAGCTGTTTTTT
>TRBV18|-|TRBJ1-1|-
CASSPGQPANTEAFF
TGTGCCAGCTCACCTGGACAGCCTGCGAACACTGAAGCTTTCTTT
>TRBV18|-|TRBJ2-7|-
CASSPPVVNEQYF
TGTGCCAGCTCACCACCGGTGGTAAACGAGCAGTACTTC
>TRBV7-8|-|TRBJ2-3|-
CASSIQPRDWEYF
TGTGCCAGCAGCATCCAGCCACGGGACTGGGAGTATTTT